Below are 4 T cell receptor beta chains sequenced from a single sample in a study of blood T cell repertoires in COVID-19. Only in-frame clones appear in the TCRdb table, and some are missing; sequencing was by immunoSEQ multiplex PCR. Here the sample spans more than 300,000 clones, just under 90% being singletons. What was sequenced was peripheral blood. The receptors shown here come from a woman aged 30 to 39 with COVID-19, enrolled during active disease.

The chain uses TRBV12-3 or TRBV12-4 and TRBJ2-1; perhaps TRBD1 as D (5 bases). This CDR3 has 12 amino acids. Between the trimmed V and J ends, which lost 8 bases and 5 bases, there was a span of 10 bases. The CDR3: CASRQSDNEQFF. The CDR3 DNA reads as TGTGCCAGCCGACAGTCGGACAATGAGCAGTTCTTC.

This clone was seen just once. The chain couples TRBV7-9 to TRBJ1-3; no firm D call. Germline loops: CDR1 SEHNR, CDR2 FQNEAQ (reference sequence). The CDR3 totals 12 residues. Trimming took off 5 bases at V and 1 base at J, with 3 bases between the two ends. DNA of the CDR3: TGTGCCAGCAGCCGTTCTGGAAACACCATATATTTT. This gives the protein CASSRSGNTIYF.

This clone was counted at least ten times. The chain couples TRBV4-2 to TRBJ1-1; tentative D call: TRBD1 (5 bases). Germline values: CDR1 LGHNA, CDR2 YNFKEQ. Deletions cut 5 bases from V and 1 base from J, with 14 bases between. The CDR3 contains 15 residues. The CDR3 sequence: CASSYGGGENTEAFF. CDR3 DNA: TGTGCCAGCAGCTATGGGGGAGGGGAGAACACTGAAGCTTTCTTT.

The chain links TRBV11-2 to TRBJ1-2; 9 bases map to TRBD1. CDR1 and CDR2 (germline): SGHAT, FQNNGV. The junction had 14 bases not matched to a gene; V was cut back by 4 bases and J by 5 bases. This CDR3 is built from 17 residues. The CDR3: CASSSDRGWRGGYGYTF. As DNA, the CDR3 is TGTGCCAGCAGCTCGGACAGGGGATGGAGAGGCGGATATGGCTACACCTTC.